A selection of T cell receptor beta chains follows, all from one sample in a study of identical twins. MiXCR was run by TCRdb on the 5' RACE reads, yielding one entry per CDR3 protein. The table shows over 600,000 distinct CDR3 sequences, with 21% occurring only once. This same sample was also part of a study on T cells expressing NK-cell markers.

Sequenced: PBMCs. The source of these receptors is a woman aged 18-29 years in good health. Both conserved end residues are part of each CDR3. D genes are given only for firm matches. Size is stated for part of the rows, as once, few or many counts, or as a class when the clone is expanded.

CATCQDWTGEGEQYF TGTGCCACCTGCCAAGATTGGACAGGGGAGGGAGAGCAGTACTTC TRBJ2-7 TRBD1 TRBV3-1 -
CASSPNPSRSGANVLTF TGTGCCAGCAGCCCCAACCCGTCTAGGTCTGGGGCCAACGTCCTGACTTTC TRBJ2-6 - TRBV9 once
CASGLVGAGEQFF TGTGCCAGCGGGCTAGTAGGGGCCGGTGAGCAGTTCTTC TRBJ2-1 - TRBV7-2 -
CASSLYGDVKLFF TGTGCCAGCAGTCTCTACGGGGACGTGAAACTGTTTTTT TRBJ1-4 - TRBV7-6 -
CASTPSGGTEAFF TGTGCCAGCACTCCCTCAGGGGGCACTGAAGCTTTCTTT TRBJ1-1 TRBD1 TRBV12-3/TRBV12-4 many
CASSHPEGEREVYEQYF TGCGCCAGCAGCCATCCCGAGGGGGAGCGGGAGGTTTACGAGCAGTACTTC TRBJ2-7 TRBD2 TRBV4-3 many
CASSGTSGESSYNEQFF TGTGCCAGCAGTGGGACTAGCGGGGAGAGCTCCTACAATGAGCAGTTCTTC TRBJ2-1 TRBD2 TRBV12-3/TRBV12-4 many
CSAKGQGNQPQHF TGCAGTGCTAAGGGGCAGGGCAATCAGCCCCAGCATTTT TRBJ1-5 - TRBV20-1 -
CSAPRGGSNTGELFF TGCAGTGCCCCCAGGGGGGGGTCGAACACCGGGGAGCTGTTTTTT TRBJ2-2 - TRBV20-1 many
CSAVVGVSYEQYF TGCAGTGCGGTTGTCGGGGTCTCCTACGAGCAGTACTTC TRBJ2-7 - TRBV20-1 -
CATSLTGTEAFF TGTGCCACCAGCCTTACTGGCACTGAAGCTTTCTTT TRBJ1-1 - TRBV15 few
CSARDYPSGKRNEQFF TGCAGTGCTAGAGATTATCCTAGCGGGAAGCGCAATGAGCAGTTCTTC TRBJ2-1 TRBD2 TRBV20-1 -
CASSQGAGEADTQYF TGCGCCAGCAGCCAAGGAGCGGGAGAGGCGGATACGCAGTATTTT TRBJ2-3 TRBD2 TRBV4-3 -
CASSPGPSTDTQYF TGTGCCAGCAGCCCGGGACCAAGCACAGATACGCAGTATTTT TRBJ2-3 - TRBV5-1 many
CAWWGRGNTEAFF TGTGCCTGGTGGGGGCGGGGGAACACTGAAGCTTTCTTT TRBJ1-1 - TRBV7-9 -
CSARPDRGVGYGYTF TGCAGTGCTCGACCCGACAGGGGGGTGGGGTATGGCTACACCTTC TRBJ1-2 TRBD1 TRBV20-1 few
CSAVRTSLADTQYF TGCAGTGCTGTTAGGACTAGCCTCGCAGATACGCAGTATTTT TRBJ2-3 TRBD2 TRBV20-1 -
CSIVVGDTDTQYF TGCAGCATTGTCGTGGGGGACACAGATACGCAGTATTTT TRBJ2-3 - TRBV29-1 -
CASSWGLAGKQETQYF TGTGCCAGCAGCTGGGGACTAGCGGGGAAGCAAGAGACCCAGTACTTC TRBJ2-5 TRBD2 TRBV7-9 few
CASSLLALSTDTQYF TGTGCCAGCAGCTTATTAGCACTTAGCACAGATACGCAGTATTTT TRBJ2-3 - TRBV7-2 few
CASSILPIAAANTGELFF TGCGCCAGCAGCATCCTACCCATCGCGGCGGCGAACACCGGGGAGCTGTTTTTT TRBJ2-2 - TRBV5-1 once
CAISRDRVYEQYF TGTGCCATCTCTAGGGACAGGGTCTACGAGCAGTACTTC TRBJ2-7 TRBD1 TRBV10-3 -
CSVRSTGELFF TGCAGTGTCCGTTCCACCGGGGAGCTGTTTTTT TRBJ2-2 - TRBV20-1 few
CASSLISADTQYF TGTGCCAGCAGTTTGATTTCAGCAGATACGCAGTATTTT TRBJ2-3 - TRBV12-3/TRBV12-4 -
CSAAFSGRMSGANVLTF TGCAGTGCTGCCTTTAGCGGGAGGATGTCTGGAGCCAACGTCCTGACTTTC TRBJ2-6 TRBD2 TRBV20-1 many
CASSLVHLNTEAFF TGCGCCAGCAGCTTAGTCCATCTGAACACTGAAGCTTTCTTT TRBJ1-1 - TRBV5-1 many
CASSLLGQGKAYEQYF TGTGCCAGCAGCCTCCTGGGACAGGGAAAAGCCTACGAGCAGTACTTC TRBJ2-7 TRBD1 TRBV7-2 -
CASSLAAPSYNEQFF TGTGCCAGCAGCTTAGCGGCACCCTCCTACAATGAGCAGTTCTTC TRBJ2-1 - TRBV7-2 few
CASSHRPGTSGTVNTGELFF TGCGCCAGCAGCCATCGACCCGGGACTAGCGGGACGGTAAACACCGGGGAGCTGTTTTTT TRBJ2-2 TRBD2 TRBV4-3 -